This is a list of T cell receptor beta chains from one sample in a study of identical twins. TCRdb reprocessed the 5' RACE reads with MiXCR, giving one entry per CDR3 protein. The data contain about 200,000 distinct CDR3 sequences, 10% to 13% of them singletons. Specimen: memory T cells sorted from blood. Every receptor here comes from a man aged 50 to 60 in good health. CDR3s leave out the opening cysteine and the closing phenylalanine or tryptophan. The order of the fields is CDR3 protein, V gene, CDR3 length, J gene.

CDR3: ASSAKSGRGTEAF
V: TRBV2
length: 13
J: TRBJ1-1

CDR3: ASSRDRISEAF
V: TRBV12-3/TRBV12-4
length: 11
J: TRBJ1-1

CDR3: ASSQDLGVPGNTIY
V: TRBV4-3
length: 14
J: TRBJ1-3

CDR3: ASSLILTGGANTEAF
V: TRBV12-3/TRBV12-4
length: 15
J: TRBJ1-1

CDR3: ASSQGASGAFSRRETQY
V: TRBV3-1
length: 17
J: TRBJ2-5

CDR3: ASRVRGVDGYT
V: TRBV6-1
length: 11
J: TRBJ1-2

CDR3: ASSREGGFYEQY
V: TRBV19
length: 12
J: TRBJ2-7

CDR3: ASSQDYPGFAATNEKLF
V: TRBV4-3
length: 17
J: TRBJ1-4

CDR3: ASSITGKGDTEAF
V: TRBV5-6
length: 13
J: TRBJ1-1

CDR3: SAGQGAILREQY
V: TRBV20-1
length: 12
J: TRBJ2-7

CDR3: ASSLEGLLASTGELF
V: TRBV11-2
length: 15
J: TRBJ2-2

CDR3: ASSPRTSGSGGELF
V: TRBV12-3/TRBV12-4
length: 14
J: TRBJ2-2

CDR3: ASSLEGGETQY
V: TRBV5-4
length: 11
J: TRBJ2-5

CDR3: ASSLKRADTQY
V: TRBV7-2
length: 11
J: TRBJ2-3

CDR3: ASRTGTLNNSPLH
V: TRBV2
length: 13
J: TRBJ1-6

CDR3: ASSLWAEQY
V: TRBV28
length: 9
J: TRBJ2-7

CDR3: ASSVERGPTDTQY
V: TRBV6-4
length: 13
J: TRBJ2-3

CDR3: ASSTDGELF
V: TRBV11-3
length: 9
J: TRBJ2-2

CDR3: SVLRDSGQYGYT
V: TRBV29-1
length: 12
J: TRBJ1-2

CDR3: ASSLDGRTDTQY
V: TRBV7-2
length: 12
J: TRBJ2-3

CDR3: ASSPGWSTSANEKLF
V: TRBV12-3/TRBV12-4
length: 15
J: TRBJ1-4

CDR3: SAPGTESYGYT
V: TRBV20-1
length: 11
J: TRBJ1-2

CDR3: SVEGRGDSYNEQF
V: TRBV29-1
length: 13
J: TRBJ2-1

CDR3: ASSTDLAGGSYNEQF
V: TRBV19
length: 15
J: TRBJ2-1

CDR3: ASSGAGAYGYT
V: TRBV2
length: 11
J: TRBJ1-2

CDR3: ASSLAPTSGFYNEQF
V: TRBV7-8
length: 15
J: TRBJ2-1

CDR3: ASSQDRGTGPWDEQF
V: TRBV4-3
length: 15
J: TRBJ2-1

CDR3: ASRGGTITYNEQF
V: TRBV27
length: 13
J: TRBJ2-1

CDR3: ASSVGQAKNIQY
V: TRBV5-6
length: 12
J: TRBJ2-4

CDR3: ASSLVLKDYGYT
V: TRBV28
length: 12
J: TRBJ1-2

CDR3: ASSVGGLPSYNEQF
V: TRBV9
length: 14
J: TRBJ2-1

CDR3: SARDEGTSAEQY
V: TRBV20-1
length: 12
J: TRBJ2-7

CDR3: ASRYDEGEQF
V: TRBV12-3/TRBV12-4
length: 10
J: TRBJ2-1

CDR3: ASSPFGDVGRNEQF
V: TRBV9
length: 14
J: TRBJ2-1

CDR3: SAATGGGYGYT
V: TRBV20-1
length: 11
J: TRBJ1-2

CDR3: ASSQGGKGKLF
V: TRBV4-2
length: 11
J: TRBJ1-4

CDR3: ASSLGTGGAYGYT
V: TRBV25-1
length: 13
J: TRBJ1-2

CDR3: SASRAITSYNSPLH
V: TRBV20-1
length: 14
J: TRBJ1-6

CDR3: ASSSPGRRNEKLF
V: TRBV6-1
length: 13
J: TRBJ1-4

CDR3: ASSPSLGGREQY
V: TRBV5-1
length: 12
J: TRBJ2-7

CDR3: ASRSGLRTQY
V: TRBV28
length: 10
J: TRBJ2-5

CDR3: SASRDFRQPQH
V: TRBV20-1
length: 11
J: TRBJ1-5

CDR3: ASSQGESQAF
V: TRBV3-1
length: 10
J: TRBJ1-1

CDR3: ASSLAAASGRGEQF
V: TRBV5-1
length: 14
J: TRBJ2-1

CDR3: ASSPRTVHSNQPQH
V: TRBV6-1
length: 14
J: TRBJ1-5

CDR3: ASRQEGTYNEQF
V: TRBV12-3/TRBV12-4
length: 12
J: TRBJ2-1

CDR3: AITPGDTDTQY
V: TRBV10-3
length: 11
J: TRBJ2-3

CDR3: SAHTGTTSYEQY
V: TRBV20-1
length: 12
J: TRBJ2-7

CDR3: ASSVGPTGELF
V: TRBV5-1
length: 11
J: TRBJ2-2

CDR3: ASSYTRDQDDEQF
V: TRBV6-5
length: 13
J: TRBJ2-1

CDR3: ASSRGAEAF
V: TRBV19
length: 9
J: TRBJ1-1

CDR3: ASSLDRIIGTQY
V: TRBV5-1
length: 12
J: TRBJ2-3

CDR3: ASSKRTPGTQY
V: TRBV7-2
length: 11
J: TRBJ2-3

CDR3: ASSAGQDYGYT
V: TRBV18
length: 11
J: TRBJ1-2

CDR3: ASSPRGTTTVEQY
V: TRBV14
length: 13
J: TRBJ2-7

CDR3: ASSTRTLYSNQPQH
V: TRBV19
length: 14
J: TRBJ1-5

CDR3: ASSLVTSGSYEQY
V: TRBV7-9
length: 13
J: TRBJ2-7

CDR3: ASRSAGNTDTQY
V: TRBV7-2
length: 12
J: TRBJ2-3

CDR3: ASTLVSNSPLH
V: TRBV6-2/TRBV6-3
length: 11
J: TRBJ1-6

CDR3: ASSETGFGQPQH
V: TRBV6-1
length: 12
J: TRBJ1-5